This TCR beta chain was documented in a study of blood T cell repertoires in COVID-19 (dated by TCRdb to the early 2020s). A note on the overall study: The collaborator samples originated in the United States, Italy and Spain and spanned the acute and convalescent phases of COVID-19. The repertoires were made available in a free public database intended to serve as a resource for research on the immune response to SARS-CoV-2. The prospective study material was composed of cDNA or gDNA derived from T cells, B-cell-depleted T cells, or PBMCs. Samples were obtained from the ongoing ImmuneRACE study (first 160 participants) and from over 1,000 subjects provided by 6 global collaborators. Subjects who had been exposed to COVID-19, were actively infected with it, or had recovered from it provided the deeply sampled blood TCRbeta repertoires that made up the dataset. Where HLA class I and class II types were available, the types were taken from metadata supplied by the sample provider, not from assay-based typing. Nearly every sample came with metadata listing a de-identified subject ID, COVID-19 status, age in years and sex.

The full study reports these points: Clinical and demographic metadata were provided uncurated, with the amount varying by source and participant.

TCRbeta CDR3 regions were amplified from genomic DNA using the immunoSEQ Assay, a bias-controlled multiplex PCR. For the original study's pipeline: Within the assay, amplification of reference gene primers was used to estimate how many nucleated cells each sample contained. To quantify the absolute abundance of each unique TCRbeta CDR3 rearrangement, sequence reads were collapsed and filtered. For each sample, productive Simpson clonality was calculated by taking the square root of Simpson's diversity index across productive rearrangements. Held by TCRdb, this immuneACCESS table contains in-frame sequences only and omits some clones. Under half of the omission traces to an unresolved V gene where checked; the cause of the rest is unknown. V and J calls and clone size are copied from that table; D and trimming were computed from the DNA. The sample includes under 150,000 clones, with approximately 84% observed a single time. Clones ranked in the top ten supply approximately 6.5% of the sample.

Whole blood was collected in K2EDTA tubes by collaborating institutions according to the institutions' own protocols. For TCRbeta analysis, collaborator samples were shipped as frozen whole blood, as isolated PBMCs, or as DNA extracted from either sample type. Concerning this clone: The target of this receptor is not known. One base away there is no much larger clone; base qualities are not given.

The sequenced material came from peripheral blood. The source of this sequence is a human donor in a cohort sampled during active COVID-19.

In nucleotides, the sequence is TGTGCCAGCAGTTCGGCTCGACAGGGCACTGAGGGTGGCTACACCTTC. Translation gives CASSSARQGTEGGYTF. The rearrangement combines TRBV27 with TRBJ1-2; TRBD1 aligns with 7 central bases. Taken from the germline V gene (reference sequence), the CDR1 and CDR2 loops are MNHEY and SMNVEV. At the junction V is shortened by 4 bases and J by 7 bases; bases outside the gene matches: 15. The CDR3, cysteine through phenylalanine, is 16 amino acids long. Only the CDR3 region is kept as DNA, spanning 48 bases read in frame from base 1.